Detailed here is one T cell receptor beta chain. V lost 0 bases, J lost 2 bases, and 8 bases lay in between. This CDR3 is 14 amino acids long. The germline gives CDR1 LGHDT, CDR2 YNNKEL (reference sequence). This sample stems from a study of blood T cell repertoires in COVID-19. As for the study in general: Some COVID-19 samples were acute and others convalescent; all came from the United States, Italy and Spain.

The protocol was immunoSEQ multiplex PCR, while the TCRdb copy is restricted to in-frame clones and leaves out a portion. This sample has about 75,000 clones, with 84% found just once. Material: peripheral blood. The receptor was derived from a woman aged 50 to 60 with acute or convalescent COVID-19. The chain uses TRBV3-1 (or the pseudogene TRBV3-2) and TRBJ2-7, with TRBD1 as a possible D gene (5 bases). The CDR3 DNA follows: TGTGCCAGCAGCCAAGAGGGGCTAGCCTACGAGCAGTACTTC. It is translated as CASSQEGLAYEQYF.